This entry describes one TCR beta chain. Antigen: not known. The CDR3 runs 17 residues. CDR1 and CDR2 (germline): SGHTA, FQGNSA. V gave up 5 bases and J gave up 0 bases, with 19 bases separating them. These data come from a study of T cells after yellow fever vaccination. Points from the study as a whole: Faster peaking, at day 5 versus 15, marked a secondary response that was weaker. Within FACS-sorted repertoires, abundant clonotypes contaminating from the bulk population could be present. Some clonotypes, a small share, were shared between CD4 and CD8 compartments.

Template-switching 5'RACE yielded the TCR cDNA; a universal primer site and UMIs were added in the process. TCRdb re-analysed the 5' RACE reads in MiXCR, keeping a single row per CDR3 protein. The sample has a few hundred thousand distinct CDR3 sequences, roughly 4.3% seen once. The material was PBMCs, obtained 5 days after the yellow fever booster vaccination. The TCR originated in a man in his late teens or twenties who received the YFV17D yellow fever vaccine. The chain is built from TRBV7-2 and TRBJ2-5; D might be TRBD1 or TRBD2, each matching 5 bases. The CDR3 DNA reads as TGTGCCAGCAGCCAGATACCGGGACCCTCGTACCAAGAGACCCAGTACTTC. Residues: CASSQIPGPSYQETQYF. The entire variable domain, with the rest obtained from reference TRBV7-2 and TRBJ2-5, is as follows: GAGVSQSPSNKVTEKGKDVELRCDPISGHTALYWYRQSLGQGLEFLIYFQGNSAPDKSGLPSDRFSAERTGGSVSTLTIQRTQQEDSAVYLCASSQIPGPSYQETQYFGPGTRLLVL.